The present TCR beta chain was sequenced within a study of T cell responses to AZD1222 COVID-19 vaccine. Findings and limits, study-wide: When two AZD1222 doses had been given, Spike-specific TCR breadth and depth rose.

The CDR3 consists of 15 residues. CDR1 and CDR2 (germline): MNHEY, SVGAGI. V lost 6 bases, J lost 3 bases, and 5 bases stayed unmatched. As to this clone: No antigen is known for it.

Sequencing used immunoSEQ multiplex PCR; TCRdb keeps in-frame clones, though not all of them. The data contain over 85,000 clones, approximately 90% of them seen just once; the ten biggest clones take up roughly 15%. The TCR was taken from an adult who received the AZD1222 COVID-19 vaccine. The source material was peripheral blood, sampled 28 days after the second AZD1222 dose. V and J are TRBV6-5 and TRBJ2-2; 9 nucleotides align to TRBD2. CDR3 region: CASRIASGDTGELFF. The CDR3 DNA reads TGTGCCAGCAGAATAGCTAGCGGGGACACCGGGGAGCTGTTTTTT.